This is a list of T cell receptor beta chains from one sample in a study of shared clonotypes between healthy human individuals. This table comes from immunoSEQ multiplex PCR, and its TCRdb copy is limited to in-frame clones, with some not included. The sample holds 2 million to 2.5 million clones, 80% to 95% seen once. Sequenced material: naive CD4+ T cells from PBMCs. These receptors were collected from a man aged 18 to 30 in good health. Some clones in this sample may be carry-over from other donors' samples. Each CDR3 is given with its conserved first and last residue. The order of the fields is CDR3 DNA, CDR3 protein, V gene, J gene, clone size, D gene, CDR3 length. D genes are given only for firm matches. Size is stated for part of the rows, as once, few or many counts, or as a class when the clone is expanded.

DNA: TGTGCCAGCAGCGAGGGACAGGGAGTTGGAGAGCAGTACTTC
CDR3: CASSEGQGVGEQYF
V: TRBV5-5
J: TRBJ2-7
size: once
D: TRBD1
length: 14

DNA: TGTGCCAGCAGCAGCTTCTGGGCAGATACGCAGTATTTT
CDR3: CASSSFWADTQYF
V: TRBV6-1
J: TRBJ2-3
size: -
D: -
length: 13

DNA: TGTGCCAGCAGTTTATCTTTGGACGCCCTAGCCGTGTTCTTC
CDR3: CASSLSLDALAVFF
V: TRBV27
J: TRBJ2-1
size: -
D: -
length: 14

DNA: TGTGCCAGCAGTTTATCGAGTGGACCCTACTATGGCTACACCTTC
CDR3: CASSLSSGPYYGYTF
V: TRBV27
J: TRBJ1-2
size: -
D: -
length: 15

DNA: TGCGCCAGCAGCCGGACCGAGGCAGGTACCCAGTACTTC
CDR3: CASSRTEAGTQYF
V: TRBV5-1
J: TRBJ2-5
size: -
D: -
length: 13

DNA: TGTGCCAGCACTTCATGGGGAGTCGAGACCCAGTACTTC
CDR3: CASTSWGVETQYF
V: TRBV2
J: TRBJ2-5
size: -
D: -
length: 13

DNA: TGTGCCAGCAGCTTCCTAGCGGGAGGGGGGGAGACCCAGTACTTC
CDR3: CASSFLAGGGETQYF
V: TRBV5-8
J: TRBJ2-5
size: -
D: TRBD2
length: 15

DNA: TGTGCCAGCAGCCGGCAGGGGATGAGAGCTTTCTTT
CDR3: CASSRQGMRAFF
V: TRBV7-6
J: TRBJ1-1
size: -
D: -
length: 12

DNA: TGCGCCAGCAGCCGAGTCGACCGCGCTGGGGCCAACGTCCTGACTTTC
CDR3: CASSRVDRAGANVLTF
V: TRBV4-1
J: TRBJ2-6
size: -
D: -
length: 16

DNA: TGTGCCAGCAGAAGGGACGGCGCTAACTATGGCTACACCTTC
CDR3: CASRRDGANYGYTF
V: TRBV6-5
J: TRBJ1-2
size: -
D: -
length: 14

DNA: TGTGCCAGCAGGCCACAGGGTGCTGGGGCCAACGTCCTGACTTTC
CDR3: CASRPQGAGANVLTF
V: TRBV27
J: TRBJ2-6
size: -
D: -
length: 15

DNA: TGTGCCAGCAGCTTAGATAGGTGGGACCCGGGATCCTACGAGCAGTACTTC
CDR3: CASSLDRWDPGSYEQYF
V: TRBV11-2
J: TRBJ2-7
size: -
D: -
length: 17

DNA: TGTGCCAGCAGCCGGAACAGGGATTATGGCTACACCTTC
CDR3: CASSRNRDYGYTF
V: TRBV7-2
J: TRBJ1-2
size: -
D: -
length: 13